These T cell receptor beta chains were read from a single sample in a study of blood T cell repertoires in COVID-19. Measured with immunoSEQ multiplex PCR; TCRdb has only the in-frame clones, and not every one. The top ten hold roughly 9% of the sample, which has about 280,000 clones, approximately 86% seen once. Sequencing was done on a sample of peripheral blood. These receptors were obtained from a man aged 18 to 35 with active or convalescent COVID-19. The CDR3 runs from the conserved cysteine through the conserved F or W. Fields, in order: CDR3 protein, CDR3 DNA, V gene, clone size, J gene, D gene. A D gene is named only where the DNA matches it firmly. Clone size is given for some rows only: seen once, a few or many times, or a class if the clone is expanded.

CDR3: CASSPYLAGKSYNEQFF; DNA: TGTGCCAGCAGCCCGTATTTAGCGGGGAAATCCTACAATGAGCAGTTCTTC; V: TRBV9; size: -; J: TRBJ2-1; D: TRBD2
CDR3: CASGRGETQYF; DNA: TGTGCCAGCGGTAGAGGGGAGACCCAGTACTTC; V: TRBV14; size: -; J: TRBJ2-5; D: -
CDR3: CASCLGGDHEQFF; DNA: TGTGCCAGCTGCCTAGGGGGGGACCATGAGCAGTTCTTC; V: TRBV12-3/TRBV12-4; size: -; J: TRBJ2-1; D: -
CDR3: CASSTSGGPHNEQFF; DNA: TGTGCCAGCAGCACTAGCGGGGGGCCCCACAATGAGCAGTTCTTC; V: TRBV9; size: -; J: TRBJ2-1; D: TRBD2
CDR3: CATSERRGTGELFF; DNA: TGTGCCACCAGTGAGCGGAGGGGCACCGGGGAGCTGTTTTTT; V: TRBV24-1; size: -; J: TRBJ2-2; D: -
CDR3: CASSFETGLNQPQHF; DNA: TGTGCCAGCAGCTTTGAGACAGGCCTCAATCAGCCCCAGCATTTT; V: TRBV7-8; size: -; J: TRBJ1-5; D: -
CDR3: CASSPPTGGLDYGYTF; DNA: TGTGCCAGCAGCCCCCCAACAGGGGGCTTGGACTATGGCTACACCTTC; V: TRBV7-9; size: -; J: TRBJ1-2; D: TRBD1
CDR3: CSASRTGGETDTQYF; DNA: TGCAGTGCAAGTCGGACAGGGGGAGAAACAGATACGCAGTATTTT; V: TRBV20-1; size: -; J: TRBJ2-3; D: TRBD1
CDR3: CASSPRRLAGDTGELFF; DNA: TGTGCCAGCAGTCCCCGGCGACTAGCGGGGGACACCGGGGAGCTGTTTTTT; V: TRBV6-2/TRBV6-3; size: -; J: TRBJ2-2; D: TRBD2
CDR3: CASIGGATNEKLFF; DNA: TGTGCCAGTATAGGGGGGGCAACTAATGAAAAACTGTTTTTT; V: TRBV19; size: few; J: TRBJ1-4; D: -
CDR3: CASSHTITVTNEKLFF; DNA: TGTGCCAGCAGCCACACTATTACGGTTACTAATGAAAAACTGTTTTTT; V: TRBV3-1/TRBV3-2; size: -; J: TRBJ1-4; D: -
CDR3: CASSDLLECLIPDTQYF; DNA: TGTGCCAGCAGCGATTTATTAGAATGCCTCATCCCCGATACGCAGTATTTT; V: TRBV9; size: -; J: TRBJ2-3; D: -
CDR3: CASSQFGGGSGTQYF; DNA: TGTGCCAGCAGCCAATTCGGAGGCGGGTCCGGGACCCAGTACTTC; V: TRBV3-1/TRBV3-2; size: -; J: TRBJ2-5; D: -
CDR3: CASTTRAANTGELFF; DNA: TGTGCCAGCACAACGAGGGCAGCGAACACCGGGGAGCTGTTTTTT; V: TRBV6-5; size: -; J: TRBJ2-2; D: -
CDR3: CASRHTGGEGTAEQYF; DNA: TGTGCCAGCAGACACACCGGGGGGGAGGGAACTGCCGAGCAGTACTTC; V: TRBV13; size: -; J: TRBJ2-7; D: TRBD2